Listed here are 5 T cell receptor beta chains from one sample, sequenced in a study of cytomegalovirus exposure and HLA in healthy donors. The study ran its PCR with 60 Vbeta and 13 Jbeta primers. This table comes from immunoSEQ multiplex PCR, and its TCRdb copy is limited to in-frame clones, with some not included. This sample carries about 180,000 clones, roughly 77% of them seen once, and the ten largest clones take roughly 2%. Input material: PBMCs. The receptors here all came from a woman in her twenties or thirties in good health and CMV-seronegative.

This chain joins TRBV9 and TRBJ2-5; D might be TRBD1 (5 bases). This CDR3 is built from 13 residues. Trimming took off 2 bases at V and 5 bases at J, with 10 bases between the two ends. Germline CDR1 SGDLS, CDR2 YYNGEE. CDR3: CASSVRARETQYF. The CDR3 DNA follows: TGTGCCAGCAGCGTCAGGGCGCGGGAGACCCAGTACTTC.

On this clone: A junction end diverges from the germline sequence, so it may reflect a read error. The rearrangement uses TRBV25-1 and TRBJ1-1; tentatively, D is TRBD1 (6 bases). Germline V gives CDR1 MGHDK, CDR2 SYGVNS. The CDR3 covers 11 residues. The CDR3 loop reads CASTKGIGQLF. In nucleotides, the CDR3 is TGTGCCAGCACCAAAGGAATTGGACAGTTATTT.

The chain joins TRBV7-6 to TRBJ2-1; D call uncertain. Germline V gene sequence: CDR1 SGHVS, CDR2 FNYEAQ. This CDR3 region has 15 residues. Trimming stripped 3 bases from V and 0 bases from J, with 9 bases between. The CDR3 spells CASSFGHPSYNEQFF. The CDR3 bases are TGTGCCAGCAGCTTTGGGCATCCCTCCTACAATGAGCAGTTCTTC.

The chain carries TRBV6-4 and TRBJ1-5; D is undetermined. CDR1 and CDR2 from the germline V gene are MRHNA and SNTAGT. The CDR3 runs 15 residues. Deletions cut 6 bases from V and 6 bases from J, with 18 bases between. For the CDR3, the DNA is TGTGCCAGCAGCCCTGACTGGCACATGGGTCAGCCCCAGCATTTT. Translated, it gives CASSPDWHMGQPQHF.

The J gene is TRBJ1-6, the V gene TRBV4-1, with TRBD1 matching 7 bases. With 3 bases clipped from V and 2 bases from J, the junction kept 1 base outside the gene matches. This CDR3 has 15 amino acids. CDR1 and CDR2 (germline): MGHRA, YSYEKL. In nucleotides, the CDR3 is TGCGCCAGCAGCCAGGGACAGACCTATAATTCACCCCTCCACTTT. As protein: CASSQGQTYNSPLHF.